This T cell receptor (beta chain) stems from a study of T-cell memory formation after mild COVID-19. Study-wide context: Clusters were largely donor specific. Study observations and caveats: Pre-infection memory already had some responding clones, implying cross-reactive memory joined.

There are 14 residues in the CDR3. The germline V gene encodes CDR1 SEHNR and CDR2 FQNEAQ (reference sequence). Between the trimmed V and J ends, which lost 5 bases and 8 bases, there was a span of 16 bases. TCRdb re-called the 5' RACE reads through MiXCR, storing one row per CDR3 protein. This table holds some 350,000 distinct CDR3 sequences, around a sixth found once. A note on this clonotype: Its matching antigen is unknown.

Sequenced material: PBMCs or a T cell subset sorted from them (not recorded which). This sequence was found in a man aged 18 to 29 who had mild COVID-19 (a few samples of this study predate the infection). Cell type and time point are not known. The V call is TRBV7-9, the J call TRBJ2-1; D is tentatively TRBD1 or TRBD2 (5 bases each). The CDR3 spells CASSPARQRDEQFF. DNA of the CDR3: TGTGCCAGCAGCCCAGCCCGACAGAGGGATGAGCAGTTCTTC.